Below are 3 T cell receptor beta chains sequenced from a single sample in a study of OX40 agonist ivuxolimab in advanced cancers. The data were produced by immunoSEQ multiplex PCR, yet TCRdb's version contains in-frame clones alone and is incomplete. Altogether about 48,000 clones are present, 83% being singletons, with the ten largest covering 1.2%. Material: CD4+ or CD8+ T cells sorted from blood, obtained in a trial of the OX40 agonist ivuxolimab. The receptors come from an adult with an advanced solid tumor such as melanoma, head and neck, liver or kidney cancer.

The chain employs TRBV9 and TRBJ1-2, with TRBD1 as a possible D gene (5 bases). The V gene's germline CDR1 is SGDLS and CDR2 YYNGEE. Trimming removed 4 bases from V and 0 bases from J, with 19 bases in between. The CDR3 sequence is 17 residues long. The CDR3 is CASSRLQTAKTNYGYTF. Written as DNA, the CDR3 is TGTGCCAGCAGCCGGCTTCAGACAGCGAAAACTAACTATGGCTACACCTTC.

V and J are TRBV11-2 and TRBJ2-1; TRBD2 matches 9 bases. CDR3 length: 13 residues. The germline gives CDR1 SGHAT, CDR2 FQNNGV. The V and J ends lost 4 bases and 7 bases, in that order; junction bases with no gene match: 2. CDR3 bases: TGTGCCAGCAGCTCTGGACTAGCGAATGAGCAGTTCTTC. Residues: CASSSGLANEQFF.

This clone was counted a single time. The chain couples TRBV4-3 to TRBJ1-1; a possible D gene is TRBD1 (5 bases). CDR3 length: 14 amino acids. Trimming shortened V by 7 bases and J by 3 bases, and 15 bases separated the two germline ends. Germline CDR1 LGHNA, CDR2 YSLEER. In nucleotides, the CDR3 is TGCGCCAGCATGGGGGGGGAGCGGTACACTGAAGCTTTCTTT. Encoded protein: CASMGGERYTEAFF.